This is a list of T cell receptor beta chains from one sample in a study of T cell repertoires in cytomegalovirus infection. MiXCR was run by TCRdb on the reads, yielding one entry per CDR3 protein. The data show fewer than 80,000 distinct CDR3 sequences, with about 3.8% seen just once and about 4.6% held by the top ten. Sequencing was carried out using PBMCs. The source is a human donor in good health (CMV status not recorded). Some clones in this sample may be carry-over from other donors' samples. CDR3s include the opening cysteine and the closing phenylalanine or tryptophan. Fields, in order: CDR3 protein, CDR3 DNA, clone size, J gene, V gene, D gene. The D gene is left open where the match is weak. The size entry is marked missing in some rows and otherwise reads once, few, many or a size class.

CASSPRTADYGYTF TGTGCCAGCAGCCCGAGGACAGCCGACTATGGCTACACCTTC many TRBJ1-2 TRBV7-8 -
CSVEGQGAREQYF TGCAGCGTTGAAGGCCAGGGGGCGCGTGAGCAGTACTTC many TRBJ2-7 TRBV29-1 TRBD1
CAISEGQGNGYTF TGTGCCATCAGTGAAGGCCAGGGGAATGGCTACACCTTC many TRBJ1-2 TRBV10-3 -
CASSLALETQYF TGTGCCAGCAGCTTAGCTTTAGAGACCCAGTACTTC many TRBJ2-5 TRBV7-2 -
CASGYLLGGASPGELFF TGTGCTAGTGGCTACCTCCTCGGGGGGGCCTCGCCCGGGGAGCTGTTTTTT many TRBJ2-2 TRBV12-5 TRBD2
CASSFSRQGRGYTF TGCGCCAGCAGCTTCTCAAGACAGGGACGTGGCTACACCTTC many TRBJ1-2 TRBV5-1 TRBD1
CASSERAGTEAFF TGTGCCAGCAGTGAAAGGGCTGGGACTGAAGCTTTCTTT many TRBJ1-1 TRBV2 -
CASSPGGADTQYF TGTGCCAGTAGTCCAGGGGGCGCAGATACGCAGTATTTT many TRBJ2-3 TRBV19 TRBD1
CASSFSRVRGENEKLFF TGTGCCAGCAGCTTTTCGAGGGTCCGGGGGGAAAATGAAAAACTGTTTTTT many TRBJ1-4 TRBV7-8 -
CASSFGVYSNQPQHF TGTGCCAGTAGTTTCGGGGTTTATAGCAATCAGCCCCAGCATTTT many TRBJ1-5 TRBV19 -
CASSVTSGNTIYF TGTGCCAGCAGCGTTACTTCTGGAAACACCATATATTTT many TRBJ1-3 TRBV27 -
CASSPEGWKTQYF TGTGCCAGCAGCCCGGAGGGGTGGAAGACCCAGTACTTC many TRBJ2-5 TRBV7-2 -
CASSELAYAGYGYTF TGTGCCAGCAGTGAATTAGCTTACGCCGGCTATGGCTACACCTTC many TRBJ1-2 TRBV6-1 -
CATSSGQGGEKLFF TGTGCCACCAGCAGCGGACAGGGCGGTGAAAAACTGTTTTTT many TRBJ1-4 TRBV15 TRBD1
CASSHSGVATNEKLFF TGTGCCAGCAGCCATAGCGGGGTAGCAACTAATGAAAAACTGTTTTTT many TRBJ1-4 TRBV7-9 -
CASSPGGMNTEAFF TGTGCCAGCAGTCCAGGGGGCATGAACACTGAAGCTTTCTTT many TRBJ1-1 TRBV12-3/TRBV12-4 TRBD1
CASSYPGVTEAFF TGTGCCAGCAGTTACCCGGGGGTCACTGAAGCTTTCTTT many TRBJ1-1 TRBV6-2/TRBV6-3 -
CASTLHRGMNTEAFF TGTGCCAGCACCCTTCACAGGGGGATGAACACTGAAGCTTTCTTT many TRBJ1-1 TRBV28 TRBD1
CASSLAAGVLVYYGYTF TGTGCCAGCAGCCTAGCGGCTGGGGTTTTGGTCTACTATGGCTACACCTTC many TRBJ1-2 TRBV6-1 -
CASSLRLEVEAFF TGTGCCAGCAGTTTAAGGTTGGAGGTCGAAGCTTTCTTT many TRBJ1-1 TRBV12-3/TRBV12-4 -
CASKPGRNYEQYF TGTGCCAGCAAACCGGGACGGAACTACGAGCAGTACTTC many TRBJ2-7 TRBV12-3/TRBV12-4 -
CASSLTEMSTQYF TGTGCCAGCAGCTTAACGGAAATGAGCACGCAGTATTTT many TRBJ2-3 TRBV7-3 -
CSARIGANVLTF TGCAGTGCCCGGATTGGGGCCAACGTCCTGACTTTC many TRBJ2-6 TRBV20-1 -
CASSGTWGNQPQHF TGTGCCAGCAGCGGGACATGGGGCAATCAGCCCCAGCATTTT many TRBJ1-5 TRBV2 -
CASSPLADTEAFF TGTGCCAGCAGCCCGTTAGCGGACACTGAAGCTTTCTTT many TRBJ1-1 TRBV7-9 -
CASSLDPRADYNEQFF TGTGCCAGCAGCTTAGATCCTAGAGCGGACTACAATGAGCAGTTCTTC - TRBJ2-1 TRBV11-2 -
CASKAAPASTDTQYF TGTGCCAGCAAGGCGGCGCCCGCTAGCACAGATACGCAGTATTTT many TRBJ2-3 TRBV6-4 -
CSARDQTGHYGYTF TGCAGTGCTAGAGACCAGACAGGGCACTATGGCTACACCTTC many TRBJ1-2 TRBV20-1 TRBD1
CASRPSQGEHSNQPQHF TGTGCCAGTCGGCCCTCACAGGGAGAGCACAGCAATCAGCCCCAGCATTTT many TRBJ1-5 TRBV19 -
CATSDGKRAGELFF TGTGCCACCAGTGATGGGAAAAGGGCCGGGGAGCTGTTTTTT many TRBJ2-2 TRBV24-1 -
CSAARGAMQHTQYF TGCAGTGCTGCCCGGGGGGCGATGCAACATACGCAGTATTTT many TRBJ2-3 TRBV20-1 -
CASSPGRNYGYTF TGTGCCAGCAGCCCGGGCAGAAACTATGGCTACACCTTC many TRBJ1-2 TRBV7-2 -
CSARRTEGYGETQYF TGCAGTGCTAGAAGGACAGAAGGGTATGGAGAGACCCAGTACTTC many TRBJ2-5 TRBV20-1 -
CSANLVAGEQYF TGCAGTGCTAATTTAGTAGCGGGCGAGCAGTACTTC many TRBJ2-7 TRBV20-1 TRBD2
CAINFAGGNNEQFF TGTGCCATCAATTTTGCGGGGGGAAACAATGAGCAGTTCTTC many TRBJ2-1 TRBV10-3 TRBD2
CASSIAGTGSYEQYF TGTGCCAGCAGCATAGCCGGGACCGGGTCCTACGAGCAGTACTTC many TRBJ2-7 TRBV7-2 -
CASSAHTGGYGYTF TGTGCCAGCAGTGCCCACACAGGGGGCTATGGCTACACCTTC many TRBJ1-2 TRBV6-1 TRBD1
CASSSTGHGYTF TGTGCCAGCAGCTCCACGGGGCATGGCTACACCTTC many TRBJ1-2 TRBV7-9 -
CASRRGYEQYF TGTGCCAGCAGGCGGGGCTACGAGCAGTACTTC many TRBJ2-7 TRBV6-1 -
CASSAPGQTYNEQFF TGTGCCAGCAGCGCACCGGGACAGACCTACAATGAGCAGTTCTTC many TRBJ2-1 TRBV7-3 TRBD1
CATSEARGQETQYF TGTGCCACCAGCGAGGCCCGGGGGCAAGAGACCCAGTACTTC many TRBJ2-5 TRBV24-1 -
CAIRPRLSRGRVRSSYNSPLHF TGTGCCATCAGGCCCAGGCTATCCAGAGGGCGCGTTCGGAGCTCCTATAATTCACCCCTCCACTTT many TRBJ1-6 TRBV10-3 -
CASSLWGTASYEQYF TGTGCCAGCAGTTTATGGGGGACAGCGTCCTACGAGCAGTACTTC many TRBJ2-7 TRBV28 TRBD1
CASSRNLYEQYF TGTGCCAGCAGCCGGAACCTCTACGAGCAGTACTTC many TRBJ2-7 TRBV7-2 -
CASSYSKQGARWTEAFF TGTGCCAGCAGTTACTCGAAACAGGGGGCGCGGTGGACTGAAGCTTTCTTT many TRBJ1-1 TRBV6-2/TRBV6-3 TRBD1
CASQQDRSSYNEQFF TGTGCCAGTCAACAGGACAGAAGCTCCTACAATGAGCAGTTCTTC many TRBJ2-1 TRBV19 -
CASSLELAGYGYTF TGTGCCAGCAGCTTAGAGCTAGCGGGCTATGGCTACACCTTC many TRBJ1-2 TRBV7-2 -
CASSLDWADTQYF TGTGCCAGCAGTCTTGACTGGGCAGATACGCAGTATTTT many TRBJ2-3 TRBV27 -
CASSITGAAGNTIYF TGTGCCAGCAGCATAACAGGGGCGGCTGGAAACACCATATATTTT many TRBJ1-3 TRBV7-8 TRBD1
CASSLGQAVMNTEAFF TGTGCCAGCAGCTTGGGACAGGCGGTAATGAACACTGAAGCTTTCTTT many TRBJ1-1 TRBV7-2 TRBD1
CASSFIASGNTIYF TGTGCCAGCAGTTTTATAGCGTCTGGAAACACCATATATTTT many TRBJ1-3 TRBV12-3/TRBV12-4 -
CAWTQGELQPQHF TGTGCCTGGACTCAGGGAGAGTTGCAGCCCCAGCATTTT many TRBJ1-5 TRBV30 -